In its sample, the clone carrying this TCR beta chain was seen once. Antigen: not known. This specimen comes from a study of T cell responses to AZD1222 COVID-19 vaccine. TCRdb's table, derived via immunoSEQ multiplex PCR, lists solely in-frame clones and lacks some. In the table there are around 130,000 clones, about 94% of which are singletons. This CDR3 spans 16 amino acids. Germline values: CDR1 GTSNPN, CDR2 SVGIG (reference sequence). The V and J ends lost 7 bases and 3 bases, in that order; junction bases with no gene match: 15. Regarding the study as a whole: Donors in the cohort were predominantly white British and more often female, and clonal diversity was possibly underestimated.

The TCR sequence derives from an adult in good health. The sequences come from peripheral blood, collected on day 0 of AZD1222 vaccination. The genes are TRBV30 and TRBJ2-7; TRBD2 matches at 10 bases. CDR3 bases: TGTGCCTCCTCGTGGGCTAGCGGGAGTTTTTTCTACGAGCAGTACTTC. This sequence encodes CASSWASGSFFYEQYF.